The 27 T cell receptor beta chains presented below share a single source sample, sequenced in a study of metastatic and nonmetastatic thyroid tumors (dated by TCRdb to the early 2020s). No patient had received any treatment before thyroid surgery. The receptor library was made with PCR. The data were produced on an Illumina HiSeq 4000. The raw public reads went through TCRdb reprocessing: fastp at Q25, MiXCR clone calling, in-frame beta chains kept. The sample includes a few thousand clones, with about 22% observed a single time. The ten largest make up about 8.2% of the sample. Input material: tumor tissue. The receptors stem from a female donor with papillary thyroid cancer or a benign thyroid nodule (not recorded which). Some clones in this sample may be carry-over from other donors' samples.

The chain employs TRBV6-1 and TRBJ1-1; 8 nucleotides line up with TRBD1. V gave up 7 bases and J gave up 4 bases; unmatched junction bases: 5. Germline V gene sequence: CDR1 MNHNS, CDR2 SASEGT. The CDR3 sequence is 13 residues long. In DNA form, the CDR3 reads TGTGCCAGCAACGGACAGGGCCTCACTGAAGCTTTCTTT. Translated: CASNGQGLTEAFF.

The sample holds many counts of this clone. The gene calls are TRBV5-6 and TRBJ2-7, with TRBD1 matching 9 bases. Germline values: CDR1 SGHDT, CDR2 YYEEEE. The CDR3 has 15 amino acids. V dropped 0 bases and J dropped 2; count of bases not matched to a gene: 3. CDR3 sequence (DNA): TGTGCCAGCAGCTTGGCCAGGGACAGGGCCTACGAGCAGTACTTC. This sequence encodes CASSLARDRAYEQYF. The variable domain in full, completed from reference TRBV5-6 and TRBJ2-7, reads DAGVTQSPTHLIKTRGQQVTLRCSPKSGHDTVSWYQQALGQGPQFIFQYYEEEERQRGNFPDRFSGHQFPNYSSELNVNALLLGDSALYLCASSLARDRAYEQYFGPGTRLTVT.

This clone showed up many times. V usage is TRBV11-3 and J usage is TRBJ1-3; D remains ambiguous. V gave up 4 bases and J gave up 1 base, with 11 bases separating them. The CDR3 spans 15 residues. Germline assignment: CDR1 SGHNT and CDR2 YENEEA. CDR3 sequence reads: CASSWQVESGNTIYF. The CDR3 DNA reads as TGTGCCAGCAGCTGGCAAGTGGAGTCTGGAAACACCATATATTTT.

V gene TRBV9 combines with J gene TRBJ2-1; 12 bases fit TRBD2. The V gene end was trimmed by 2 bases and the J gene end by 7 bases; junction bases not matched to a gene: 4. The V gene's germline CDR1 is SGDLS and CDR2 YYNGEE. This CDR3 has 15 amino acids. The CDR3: CASSVGLAGINEQFF. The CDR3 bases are TGTGCCAGCAGCGTCGGACTAGCGGGAATAAATGAGCAGTTCTTC.

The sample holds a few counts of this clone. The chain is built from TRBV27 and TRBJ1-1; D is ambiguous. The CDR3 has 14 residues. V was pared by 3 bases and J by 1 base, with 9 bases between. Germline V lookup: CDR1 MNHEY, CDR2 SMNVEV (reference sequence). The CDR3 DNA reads TGTGCCAGCAGTTTCTGGGCTGGGAACACTGAAGCTTTCTTT. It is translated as CASSFWAGNTEAFF.

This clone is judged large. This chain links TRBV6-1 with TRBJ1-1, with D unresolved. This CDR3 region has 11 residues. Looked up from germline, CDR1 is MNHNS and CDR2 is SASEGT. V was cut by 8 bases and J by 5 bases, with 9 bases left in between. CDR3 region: CASGRWTEAFF. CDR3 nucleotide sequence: TGTGCCAGCGGACGGTGGACTGAAGCTTTCTTT.

The CDR3 sequence: CASSPRGGDTGELFF. The DNA of the CDR3 is TGTGCCAGCAGCCCTAGGGGGGGCGACACCGGGGAGCTGTTTTTT. The chain uses TRBV7-2 and TRBJ2-2; D may be TRBD2 (7 bases). The V gene's germline CDR1 is SGHTA and CDR2 FQGNSA. The CDR3 is 15 residues long. V shed 5 bases and J shed 3 bases, with 13 bases lying between them.

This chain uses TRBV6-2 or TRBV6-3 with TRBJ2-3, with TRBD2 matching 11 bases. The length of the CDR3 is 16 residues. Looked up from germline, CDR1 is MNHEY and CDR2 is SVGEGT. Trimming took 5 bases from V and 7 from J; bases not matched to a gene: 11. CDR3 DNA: TGTGCCAGCAGTGACCCTAGCGGGAGGTTCGCATATACGCAGTATTTT. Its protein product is CASSDPSGRFAYTQYF.

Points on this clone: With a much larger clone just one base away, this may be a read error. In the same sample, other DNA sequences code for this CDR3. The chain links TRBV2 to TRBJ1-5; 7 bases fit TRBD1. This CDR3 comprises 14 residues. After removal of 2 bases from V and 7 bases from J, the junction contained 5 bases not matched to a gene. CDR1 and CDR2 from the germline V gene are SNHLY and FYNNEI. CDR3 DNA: TGTGCCAGCAGTGAATGGACAGGTTGGCAGCCCCAGCATTTT. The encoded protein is CASSEWTGWQPQHF.

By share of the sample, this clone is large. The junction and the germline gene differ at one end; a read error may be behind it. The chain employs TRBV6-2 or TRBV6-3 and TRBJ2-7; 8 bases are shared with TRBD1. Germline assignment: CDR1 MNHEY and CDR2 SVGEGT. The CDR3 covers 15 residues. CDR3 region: CASSYIGQGSNEQYF. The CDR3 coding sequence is TGTGCCAGCAGTTACATTGGACAGGGCTCCAACGAGCAGTACTTC.

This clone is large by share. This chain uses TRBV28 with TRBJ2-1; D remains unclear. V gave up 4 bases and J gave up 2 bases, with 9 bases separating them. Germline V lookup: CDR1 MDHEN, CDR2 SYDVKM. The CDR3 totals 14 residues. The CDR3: CASSYVNPYNEQFF. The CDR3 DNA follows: TGTGCCAGCAGTTATGTCAATCCCTACAATGAGCAGTTCTTC.

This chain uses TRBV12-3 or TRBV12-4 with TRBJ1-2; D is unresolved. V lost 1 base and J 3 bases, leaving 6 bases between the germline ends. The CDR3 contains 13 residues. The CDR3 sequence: CASSLDQYYGYTF. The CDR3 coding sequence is TGTGCCAGCAGTTTAGATCAATACTATGGCTACACCTTC.

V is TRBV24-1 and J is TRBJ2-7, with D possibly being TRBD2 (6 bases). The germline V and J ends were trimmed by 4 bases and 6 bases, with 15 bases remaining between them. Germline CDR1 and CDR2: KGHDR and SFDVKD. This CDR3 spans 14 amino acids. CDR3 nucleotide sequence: TGTGCCACCAGTGACGTAAATAAGCGGGCCGAGCAGTACTTC. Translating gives CATSDVNKRAEQYF.

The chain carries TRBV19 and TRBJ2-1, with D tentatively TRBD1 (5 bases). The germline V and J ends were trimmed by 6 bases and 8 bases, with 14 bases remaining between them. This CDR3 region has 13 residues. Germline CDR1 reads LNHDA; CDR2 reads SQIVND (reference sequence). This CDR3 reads CASRPPWGDEQFF. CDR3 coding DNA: TGTGCCAGTAGACCACCGTGGGGCGATGAGCAGTTCTTC.

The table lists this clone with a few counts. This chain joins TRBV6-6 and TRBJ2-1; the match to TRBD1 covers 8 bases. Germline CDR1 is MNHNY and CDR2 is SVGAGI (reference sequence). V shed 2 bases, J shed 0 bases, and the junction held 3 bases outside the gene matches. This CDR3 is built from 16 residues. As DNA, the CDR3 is TGTGCCAGCAGTTACACCAGGGGGCCCTCCTACAATGAGCAGTTCTTC. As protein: CASSYTRGPSYNEQFF.

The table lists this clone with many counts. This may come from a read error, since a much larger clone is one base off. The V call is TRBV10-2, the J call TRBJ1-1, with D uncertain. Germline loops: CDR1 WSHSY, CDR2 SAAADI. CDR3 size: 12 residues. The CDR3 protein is CASSGQRTEVFF. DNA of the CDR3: TGCGCCAGCAGTGGTCAGCGGACTGAAGTTTTCTTT.

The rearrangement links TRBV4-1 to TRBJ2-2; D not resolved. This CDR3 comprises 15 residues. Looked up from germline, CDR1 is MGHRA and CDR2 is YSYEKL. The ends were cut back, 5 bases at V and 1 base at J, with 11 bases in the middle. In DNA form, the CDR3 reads TGCGCCAGCAGCTTGGTGTCAGGGAACACCGGGGAGCTGTTTTTT. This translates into CASSLVSGNTGELFF.

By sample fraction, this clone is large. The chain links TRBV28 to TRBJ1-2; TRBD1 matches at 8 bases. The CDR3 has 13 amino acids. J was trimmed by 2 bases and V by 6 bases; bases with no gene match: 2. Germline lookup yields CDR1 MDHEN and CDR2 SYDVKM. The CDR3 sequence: CASRDRENYGYTF. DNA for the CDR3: TGTGCCAGCAGGGACAGGGAGAACTATGGCTACACCTTC.

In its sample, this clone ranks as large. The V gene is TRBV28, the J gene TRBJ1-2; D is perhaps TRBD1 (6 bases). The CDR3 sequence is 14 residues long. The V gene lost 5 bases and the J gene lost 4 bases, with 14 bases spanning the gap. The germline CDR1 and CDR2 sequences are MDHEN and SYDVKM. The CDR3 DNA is TGTGCCAGCAGTCCAATAGGGGGTAGCTATGGCTACACCTTC. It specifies CASSPIGGSYGYTF.

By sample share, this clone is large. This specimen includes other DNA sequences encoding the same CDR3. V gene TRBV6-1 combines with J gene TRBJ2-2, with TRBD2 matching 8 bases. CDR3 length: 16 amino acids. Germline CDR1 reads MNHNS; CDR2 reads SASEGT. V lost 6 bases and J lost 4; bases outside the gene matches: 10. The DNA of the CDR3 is TGTGCCAGCAGACACGACAGCGGGAGCGGCACCGGGGAGCTGTTTTTT. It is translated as CASRHDSGSGTGELFF.

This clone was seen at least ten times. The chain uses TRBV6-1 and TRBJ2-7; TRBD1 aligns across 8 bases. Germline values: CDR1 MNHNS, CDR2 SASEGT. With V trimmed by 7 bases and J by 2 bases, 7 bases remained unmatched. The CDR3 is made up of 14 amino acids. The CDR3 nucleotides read TGTGCCAGCACAGGACAGGGCCAGACCTACGAGCAGTACTTC. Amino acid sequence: CASTGQGQTYEQYF.

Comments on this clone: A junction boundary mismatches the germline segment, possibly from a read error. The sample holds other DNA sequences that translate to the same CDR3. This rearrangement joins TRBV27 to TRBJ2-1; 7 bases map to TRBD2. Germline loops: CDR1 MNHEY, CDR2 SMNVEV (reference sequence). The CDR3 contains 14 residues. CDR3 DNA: TGCGCCAGCAGTCTAGCGGAAACCTACAATGAGCAGTTCTTC. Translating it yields CASSLAETYNEQFF.

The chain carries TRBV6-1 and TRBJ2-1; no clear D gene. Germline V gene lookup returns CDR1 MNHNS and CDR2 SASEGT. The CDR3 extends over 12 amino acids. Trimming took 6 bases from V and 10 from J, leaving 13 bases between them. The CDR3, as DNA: TGTGCCAGCAGGAACCACCTACGAGAGCAGTTCTTC. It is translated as CASRNHLREQFF.

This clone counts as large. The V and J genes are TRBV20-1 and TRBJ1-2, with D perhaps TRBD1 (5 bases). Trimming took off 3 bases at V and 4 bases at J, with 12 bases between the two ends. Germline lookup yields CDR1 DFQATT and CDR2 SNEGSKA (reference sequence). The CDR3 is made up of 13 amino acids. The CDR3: CSARRGRRYGYTF. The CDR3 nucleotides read TGCAGTGCTAGGAGGGGACGGCGCTATGGCTACACCTTC.

The CDR3 protein is CAISGETLNSPLHF. In nucleotides, the CDR3 is TGTGCCATCAGTGGGGAAACTCTGAATTCACCCCTCCACTTT. J is TRBJ1-6 and V is TRBV10-3, with D unresolved. The CDR3 length is 14 residues. The V end was cut by 4 bases, the J end by 7 bases, with 11 bases between. CDR1 and CDR2 (germline): ENHRY, SYGVKD.

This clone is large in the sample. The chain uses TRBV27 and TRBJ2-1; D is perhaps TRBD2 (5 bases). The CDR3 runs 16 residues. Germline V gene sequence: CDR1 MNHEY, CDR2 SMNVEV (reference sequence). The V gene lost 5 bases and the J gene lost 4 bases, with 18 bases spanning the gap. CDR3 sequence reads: CASSPRTVGDYNEQFF. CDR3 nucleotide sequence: TGTGCCAGCAGTCCCCGGACTGTTGGGGATTACAATGAGCAGTTCTTC.

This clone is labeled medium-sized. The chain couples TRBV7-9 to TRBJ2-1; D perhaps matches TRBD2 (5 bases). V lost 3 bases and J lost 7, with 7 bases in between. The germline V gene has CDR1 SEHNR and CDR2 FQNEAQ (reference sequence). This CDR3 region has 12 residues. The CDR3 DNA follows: TGTGCCAGCAGCTTCGGGGTGAATGAGCAGTTCTTC. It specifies CASSFGVNEQFF.